Given below is one T cell receptor (beta chain) in context. The antigen is unknown. The sample belongs to a study of shared clonotypes between healthy human individuals. Findings of the study overall: Sorted-subset sequencing, rarefaction showed, was incomplete despite large depth.

This CDR3 contains 15 residues. Germline values: CDR1 SGHTA, CDR2 FQGTGA. Germline trimming cut 5 bases from V and 7 bases from J; bases unmatched to any gene: 5. A CD45RA-negative memory subset and a CD45RA+ naive subset were separated from the CD4+ cells. Profiled with immunoSEQ multiplex PCR; TCRdb holds only in-frame clones, not every one. The sample consists of some 1,600,000 clones, around 98% of them appearing once. The sequenced sample consisted of naive CD4+ T cells sorted from blood. Noted subset: CD45RA+ positively selected. The clonotype originates from a man aged 25 to 45 in good health. The genes are TRBV7-3 and TRBJ2-1; 13 nucleotides agree with TRBD2. CDR3 amino acids: CASSRTSGRLNEQFF. The DNA of the CDR3 is TGTGCCAGCAGCAGGACTAGCGGGAGACTTAATGAGCAGTTCTTC.